These 10 T cell receptor beta chains originate from one sample sequenced in a study of T-cell memory formation after mild COVID-19. From the 5' RACE reads, TCRdb called clonotypes with MiXCR, one entry per CDR3 protein. Of roughly 280,000 distinct CDR3 sequences listed, about a sixth are singletons. Sequencing was done on a sample of PBMCs or a T cell subset sorted from them (not recorded which). The receptors originated from a man younger than 35 who had mild COVID-19 (a few samples of this study predate the infection). Cell type and time point are not known.

This chain joins TRBV5-1 and TRBJ1-2, with 8 positions matching TRBD1. Germline assignment: CDR1 SGHRS and CDR2 YFSETQ. The CDR3 has 15 amino acids. With V trimmed by 0 bases and J by 5 bases, 6 bases remained unmatched. CDR3 DNA: TGCGCCAGCAGCTTGGAATCAGGGGGCTGGTATGGCTACACCTTC. Residues: CASSLESGGWYGYTF.

The chain recombines TRBV7-9 with TRBJ1-2; D is unclear. Looked up from germline, CDR1 is SEHNR and CDR2 is FQNEAQ (reference sequence). The CDR3 contains 14 residues. Trimming left V 3 bases short and J 1 base short, with 9 bases between. This chain's CDR3 is CASSLVQINYGYTF. Here the CDR3 DNA reads TGTGCCAGCAGCTTGGTCCAGATTAACTATGGCTACACCTTC.

The chain combines TRBV20-1 with TRBJ2-5; TRBD1 or TRBD2 may be the D gene (5 bases each). CDR3 size: 15 residues. V was trimmed by 3 bases and J by 5 bases, leaving 19 bases between them. Germline CDR1 is DFQATT and CDR2 is SNEGSKA (reference sequence). The CDR3 bases are TGCAGTGCTAGGAGCCCCCGGGACGGTCGGGAGACCCAGTACTTC. This codes for CSARSPRDGRETQYF.

This clonotype was detected only a few times. The chain uses TRBV24-1 and TRBJ2-1, with D possibly being TRBD1 or TRBD2 (5 bases each). Germline V lookup: CDR1 KGHDR, CDR2 SFDVKD. This CDR3 is 14 amino acids long. Trimming pared 0 bases from V and 8 bases from J, leaving 10 bases between. CDR3 bases: TGTGCCACCAGTGATTTGCAACGAGGGGATGAGCAGTTCTTC. This gives the protein CATSDLQRGDEQFF.

This clonotype was detected a few times. The chain recombines TRBV9 with TRBJ2-5; weak D call: TRBD1 (6 bases). Germline CDR1 reads SGDLS; CDR2 reads YYNGEE. Trimming removed 4 bases at V and 5 bases at J, with 18 bases between. The CDR3 sequence is 15 residues long. Here the CDR3 reads CASSPYTGNLETQYF. The CDR3 coding sequence is TGTGCCAGCAGCCCTTACACAGGGAATTTGGAGACCCAGTACTTC.

This clonotype was counted a few times. The chain carries TRBV29-1 and TRBJ2-2; TRBD1 matches at 7 bases. The CDR3 has 12 residues. CDR1 is SQVTM, CDR2 ANQGSEA, per germline. Trimming took 7 bases from V and 7 from J; bases not matched to a gene: 6. In DNA form, the CDR3 reads TGCAGCGGTGGACAGGCAAGCGGGGAGCTGTTTTTT. Protein: CSGGQASGELFF.

This clonotype occurred a few times. The chain employs TRBV20-1 and TRBJ2-3; perhaps TRBD2 as D (6 bases). The CDR3 runs to 11 residues. Germline CDR1 and CDR2: DFQATT and SNEGSKA (reference sequence). V dropped 2 bases and J dropped 6 bases, with 6 bases sitting between them. The CDR3 reads CSARRGDTQYF. In nucleotides, the CDR3 is TGCAGTGCTAGACGGGGGGATACGCAGTATTTT.

This clonotype was detected ten times or more. The chain links TRBV18 to TRBJ2-2; perhaps TRBD1 as D (6 bases). Germline CDR1 KGHSH, CDR2 LQKENI. The length of the CDR3 is 14 residues. V was clipped by 5 bases and J by 2 bases, with 9 bases between them. This chain's CDR3 is CASSAQGNTGELFF. CDR3 sequence (DNA): TGTGCCAGCTCAGCACAGGGAAACACCGGGGAGCTGTTTTTT.

V and J are TRBV5-1 and TRBJ2-3; 10 nucleotides align to TRBD2. CDR1 is SGHRS and CDR2 is YFSETQ in the germline V gene. The CDR3 extends over 17 amino acids. J lost 0 bases, V lost 4 bases, and 8 bases had no gene match. CDR3 sequence reads: CASSPLASGGSTDTQYF. CDR3 nucleotides: TGCGCCAGCAGCCCGCTGGCTAGCGGGGGAAGCACAGATACGCAGTATTTT.

This clonotype came up many times. Here the CDR3 DNA reads TGCGCCAGCAGCTTGGCGGCCAATGAGCAGTTCTTC. It encodes CASSLAANEQFF. The genes are TRBV5-1 and TRBJ2-1; D ambiguous. Germline CDR1 and CDR2: SGHRS and YFSETQ. Trimming took off 0 bases at V and 6 bases at J, with 4 bases between the two ends. The CDR3 is 12 amino acids.